This TCR beta chain was identified during a study of type 1 regulatory T cells. Study information: T-allo10 is an in vitro-generated, Tr1-enriched CD4 T cell product specific for alloantigen. Regarding the study as a whole: Compared with non-Tr1 cells, Tr1 cells showed a narrower TCR repertoire.

V was cut by 4 bases and J by 6 bases, with 15 bases left in between. The CDR3 consists of 14 residues. CDR1 and CDR2 (germline): KGHSH, LQKENI. TCRdb ran MiXCR on the reads and lists one entry per CDR3 protein. The sample yields tens of thousands of distinct CDR3 sequences, around 21% seen once. As to this clonotype: Antigen unknown.

This chain uses TRBV18 with TRBJ1-2; no firm D call. The sample taken for sequencing was cultured type 1 regulatory T (Tr1) cells, either the whole culture or a sorted fraction (not recorded which). The sequence was collected from a human donor in good health. CDR3 bases: TGTGCCAGCTCACAAACCCAAGAGACAAATGGCTACACCTTC. This translates into CASSQTQETNGYTF.